The sequence of this T cell receptor (beta chain) was determined in a study of T cells in Graves' hyperthyroidism and ophthalmopathy. Patients were excluded for uncontrolled infection, other autoimmune disease, pregnancy or lactation. It was 8 to 10 ml of fresh peripheral blood that supplied the PBMCs. Broader study findings: Before onset, by a median of around 6.1 months, the model predicted ophthalmopathy. Ophthalmopathy stood apart from stable hyperthyroidism in a 13 V-J model.

This clonotype has a handful of counts. Its antigen is as yet unknown. Authors of the study amplified TCR beta CDR3 regions from RNA transcripts. HTBI primers drove first-round RT-PCR of the TCR CDR3. TCRdb called the multiplex PCR reads again in MiXCR, with one record for every CDR3 protein. The sample has about 640,000 distinct CDR3 sequences, around 20% seen once. This CDR3 is built from 14 residues. Germline V gives CDR1 MDHEN, CDR2 SYDVKM. V shed 3 bases, J shed 7 bases, and the junction held 5 bases outside the gene matches. The origin of this receptor is a young man with Graves' ophthalmopathy. The material sequenced was blood. The V gene is TRBV28, the J gene TRBJ1-2; 10 bases line up with TRBD1. In DNA form, the CDR3 reads TGTGCCAGCAGTTTTCCCGGGACAGGGGTTGGCTACACCTTC. Residues: CASSFPGTGVGYTF.